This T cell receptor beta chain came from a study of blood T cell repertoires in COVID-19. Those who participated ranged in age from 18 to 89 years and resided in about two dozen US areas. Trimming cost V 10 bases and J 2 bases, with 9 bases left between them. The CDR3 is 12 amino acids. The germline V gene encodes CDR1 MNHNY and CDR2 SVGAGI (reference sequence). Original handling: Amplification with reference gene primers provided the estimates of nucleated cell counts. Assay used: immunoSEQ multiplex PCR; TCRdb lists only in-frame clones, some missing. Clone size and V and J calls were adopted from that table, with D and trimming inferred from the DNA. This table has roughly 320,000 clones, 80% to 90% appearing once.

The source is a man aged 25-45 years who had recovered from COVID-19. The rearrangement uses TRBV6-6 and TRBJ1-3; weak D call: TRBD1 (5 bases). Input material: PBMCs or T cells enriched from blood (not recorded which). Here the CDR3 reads CATWGAGNTIYF. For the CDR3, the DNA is TGTGCCACCTGGGGGGCTGGAAACACCATATATTTT.